A single sample is the source of the 28 T cell receptor beta chains below, sequenced in a study of blood T cells in healthy people across ages. A J-beta primer mix and a sample-barcoded 5' primer were used in a second PCR of about 7 to 12 cycles. TCRdb used MiXCR to reprocess the 5' RACE reads, holding one entry per CDR3 protein. Seen here are approximately 2,000,000 distinct CDR3 sequences, about two fifths observed once, and the top ten hold more than 20%. Sequencing was performed on blood. The receptor set was obtained from a human donor in good health.

This clonotype came up a few times. The genes are TRBV20-1 and TRBJ2-5; D uncertain. Trimming shortened V by 3 bases and J by 3 bases, and 5 bases separated the two germline ends. The length of the CDR3 is 11 residues. Germline CDR1 and CDR2: DFQATT and SNEGSKA (reference sequence). CDR3 sequence (DNA): TGCAGTGCTAGTAACGAAGAGACCCAGTACTTC. Protein product: CSASNEETQYF.

The chain carries TRBV29-1 and TRBJ2-4; 8 bases fit TRBD2. CDR3 length: 15 amino acids. The germline CDR1 and CDR2 sequences are SQVTM and ANQGSEA. Trimming took 1 base from V and 7 from J; bases not matched to a gene: 9. The CDR3 loop reads CSVEGQRGTGNIQYF. CDR3 coding DNA: TGCAGCGTTGAAGGCCAGCGGGGGACCGGGAACATTCAGTACTTC. Full variable domain (rest looked up from reference TRBV29-1 and TRBJ2-4): SAVISQKPSRDICQRGTSLTIQCQVDSQVTMMFWYRQQPGQSLTLIATANQGSEATYESGFVIDKFPISRPNLTFSTLTVSNMSPEDSSIYLCSVEGQRGTGNIQYFGAGTRLSVL.

Comment on this clonotype: Since a much larger clone is just one base distant, this may be a read error. The chain has TRBV29-1 and TRBJ2-7, with D possibly called TRBD1 or TRBD2 (5 bases each). V lost 6 bases and J 3 bases, leaving 18 bases between the germline ends. Germline-derived CDR1 and CDR2 are SQVTM and ANQGSEA. The CDR3 contains 14 residues. The CDR3 DNA reads as TGCAGCGTCGGGGACCTTTCAGGCCTCTACGAGCAGTACTTC. It is translated as CSVGDLSGLYEQYF.

For the CDR3, the DNA is TGCGCCAGCAGCCTCCAAGGACAGGGGGCAACAGATACGCAGTATTTT. Translating it yields CASSLQGQGATDTQYF. V is TRBV5-1 and J is TRBJ2-3, with TRBD1 matching over 11 bases. Trimming removed 4 bases from V and 3 bases from J; junction bases left unmatched: 7. The CDR3 is 16 residues long. CDR1 is SGHRS and CDR2 is YFSETQ in the germline V gene.

The gene calls are TRBV29-1 and TRBJ2-5; the D call may be TRBD1 or TRBD2 (5 bases each). The CDR3 is 13 residues long. V shed 2 bases and J shed 5 bases, with 12 bases lying between them. The V gene's germline CDR1 is SQVTM and CDR2 ANQGSEA. In nucleotides, the CDR3 is TGCAGCGTTGAACAGGGACGAAGGGAGACCCAGTACTTC. As protein: CSVEQGRRETQYF.

The rearrangement uses TRBV7-2 and TRBJ1-2, with 7 positions matching TRBD1. The germline CDR1 and CDR2 sequences are SGHTA and FQGNSA. Trimming cost V 4 bases and J 3 bases; bases outside gene matches: 8. The CDR3 has 15 amino acids. The DNA of the CDR3 is TGTGCCAGCAGCTACCCGGGACAGAGAGACTATGGCTACACCTTC. Residues: CASSYPGQRDYGYTF.

This clonotype was seen more than once but under ten times. The chain links TRBV3-1 to TRBJ2-7; no clear D. The V end lost 0 bases, the J end lost 6 bases, and 6 bases lay between the germline ends. Per germline, CDR1 LGHDT and CDR2 YNNKEL (reference sequence). This CDR3 comprises 12 residues. The CDR3 loop reads CASSQDFGEQYF. As DNA, the CDR3 is TGTGCCAGCAGCCAAGATTTTGGCGAGCAGTACTTC.

The J gene is TRBJ2-7, the V gene TRBV20-1; 7 bases fit TRBD1. J lost 2 bases, V lost 0 bases, and 1 base had no gene match. The germline V gene encodes CDR1 DFQATT and CDR2 SNEGSKA (reference sequence). This CDR3 spans 13 amino acids. In DNA form, the CDR3 reads TGCAGTGCTAGAGAGACAGGGACCTACGAGCAGTACTTC. Its protein is CSARETGTYEQYF.

This clonotype came up a few times. V and J are TRBV28 and TRBJ2-3; 10 nucleotides line up with TRBD2. Trimming cost V 4 bases and J 0 bases; bases outside gene matches: 10. The germline gives CDR1 MDHEN, CDR2 SYDVKM. This CDR3 has 18 amino acids. CDR3 coding DNA: TGTGCCAGCAGTTGGTCCGTAGCGGGGGGTACTAGCACAGATACGCAGTATTTT. This sequence encodes CASSWSVAGGTSTDTQYF.

The chain recombines TRBV7-2 with TRBJ2-4; no clear D. Germline V CDR1 and CDR2: SGHTA, FQGNSA. The CDR3 runs 13 residues. V lost 4 bases and J 5 bases, leaving 9 bases between the germline ends. CDR3: CASSSAGQNIQYF. In nucleotides, the CDR3 is TGTGCCAGCAGCTCCGCCGGGCAAAACATTCAGTACTTC. The entire variable domain, with the rest obtained from reference TRBV7-2 and TRBJ2-4, is as follows: GAGVSQSPSNKVTEKGKDVELRCDPISGHTALYWYRQSLGQGLEFLIYFQGNSAPDKSGLPSDRFSAERTGGSVSTLTIQRTQQEDSAVYLCASSSAGQNIQYFGAGTRLSVL.

The chain joins TRBV7-9 to TRBJ1-6, with D possibly being TRBD1 (6 bases). Germline CDR1 is SEHNR and CDR2 is FQNEAQ (reference sequence). CDR3 length: 16 residues. V was trimmed by 5 bases and J by 10 bases, leaving 21 bases between them. The CDR3 bases are TGTGCCAGCAGCCGGAGGCTTCAGGGGTTGGACTCACCCCTCCACTTT. The encoded protein is CASSRRLQGLDSPLHF.

This clonotype has just a few counts. The rearrangement uses TRBV20-1 and TRBJ2-5; TRBD2 matches at 11 bases. CDR3 size: 15 residues. The trim removed 3 bases at V and 1 base at J, leaving 4 bases unmatched. Per germline, CDR1 DFQATT and CDR2 SNEGSKA (reference sequence). This chain's CDR3 is CSASDSGGGQETQYF. The CDR3 DNA reads TGCAGTGCTAGCGATAGCGGGGGGGGCCAAGAGACCCAGTACTTC.

V is TRBV4-3 and J is TRBJ2-7; D unclear. The DNA end favors TRBJ2-5, so the J call may be wrong. This CDR3 is built from 15 residues. Germline V gene sequence: CDR1 LGHNA, CDR2 YSLEER. CDR3 nucleotide sequence: TGCGCCAGCAGCCAAGATCTGGGCAGCTCGGAGACCCAGTACTTC. This sequence encodes CASSQDLGSSETQYF.

The V and J genes are TRBV9 and TRBJ1-2; unclear D gene. The V end was cut by 0 bases, the J end by 11 bases, with 20 bases between. The CDR3 runs 15 residues. The germline CDR1 and CDR2 sequences are SGDLS and YYNGEE. In nucleotides, the CDR3 is TGTGCCAGCAGCGTAGGTGAGGGATACACGTCTGGTTACACCTTC. Encoded protein: CASSVGEGYTSGYTF.

This clonotype occurred a few times. This sequence joins TRBV6-6 and TRBJ2-1, with D unresolved. Germline V gives CDR1 MNHNY, CDR2 SVGAGI (reference sequence). CDR3 size: 14 residues. Deletions cut 2 bases from V and 7 bases from J, with 12 bases between. This CDR3 reads CASSYPGLVNEQFF. CDR3 in DNA: TGTGCCAGCAGTTACCCCGGTCTGGTGAATGAGCAGTTCTTC.

This chain joins TRBV7-2 and TRBJ2-7, with 9 nucleotides matching TRBD1. The germline CDR1 and CDR2 sequences are SGHTA and FQGNSA. J was trimmed by 4 bases and V by 3 bases; bases with no gene match: 7. This CDR3 region has 15 residues. In DNA, the CDR3 is TGTGCCAGCAGCTTCTTACAGGGGGCAACGTACGAGCAGTACTTC. It codes for CASSFLQGATYEQYF.

This clonotype was detected ten times or more. The CDR3 is CASSLYGLAGRGTEAFF. CDR3 bases: TGTGCCAGCAGCTTATACGGCCTTGCAGGGAGGGGCACTGAAGCTTTCTTT. The rearrangement links TRBV7-8 to TRBJ1-1, with a weak D call TRBD1 (5 bases). Germline values: CDR1 SGHVS, CDR2 FQNEAQ. The CDR3 contains 17 residues. With 2 bases removed from V and 4 bases from J, the gap between germline ends came to 20 bases.

This clonotype was recorded many times. The chain carries TRBV7-3 and TRBJ2-2, with unresolved D. Trimming took off 2 bases at V and 7 bases at J, with 11 bases between the two ends. This CDR3 has 14 amino acids. Germline V gene sequence: CDR1 SGHTA, CDR2 FQGTGA. In nucleotides, the CDR3 is TGTGCCAGCAGCTTACTCTCTACTGGCGGGGAGCTGTTTTTT. This gives the protein CASSLLSTGGELFF.

The chain couples TRBV7-9 to TRBJ1-2; D remains unclear. The V end lost 5 bases, the J end lost 10 bases, and 17 bases lay between the germline ends. The CDR3 is 13 residues long. In germline, CDR1 is SEHNR, CDR2 FQNEAQ (reference sequence). The CDR3 sequence is CASSPTRLHDYTF. The CDR3 DNA is TGTGCCAGCAGCCCCACGCGGCTCCACGACTACACCTTC.

V is TRBV5-1 and J is TRBJ1-2; D possibly corresponds to TRBD1 (6 bases). The V end was cut by 2 bases, the J end by 6 bases, with 17 bases between. The CDR3 sequence is 15 residues long. CDR1 and CDR2 (germline): SGHRS, YFSETQ. The CDR3 DNA is TGCGCCAGCAGCTTCGGGACACCCGGTCGACATGGCTACACCTTC. Protein: CASSFGTPGRHGYTF.

The genes are TRBV7-8 and TRBJ1-4; D not resolved. The CDR3 runs 17 residues. Germline-derived CDR1 and CDR2 are SGHVS and FQNEAQ. Trimming took off 4 bases at V and 0 bases at J, with 15 bases between the two ends. The CDR3 DNA is TGTGCCAGCAGCTCAATTGCACGGGGTCCAACTAATGAAAAACTGTTTTTT. It codes for CASSSIARGPTNEKLFF.

This clonotype was observed a few times. The rearrangement uses TRBV15 and TRBJ2-1, with 9 nucleotides matching TRBD2. The CDR3 runs to 16 residues. Germline values: CDR1 LNHNV, CDR2 YYDKDF (reference sequence). J was trimmed by 5 bases and V by 1 base; bases with no gene match: 6. The CDR3 region has the DNA TGTGCCACCAGCAGAGCGGGCCTAGCGGGGCACAATGAGCAGTTCTTC. Translating it yields CATSRAGLAGHNEQFF.

This clonotype has just a few counts. The chain recombines TRBV27 with TRBJ2-1; 9 bases align to TRBD1. The J call is in doubt because the DNA end fits TRBJ2-7 better. The length of the CDR3 is 16 residues. Germline V gives CDR1 MNHEY, CDR2 SMNVEV (reference sequence). The CDR3 sequence is CASSLALGDRVSEQYF. Written as DNA, the CDR3 is TGTGCCAGCAGCTTGGCCTTGGGGGACAGGGTGTCAGAGCAGTACTTC.

A few counts support this clonotype. V is TRBV6-5 and J is TRBJ2-7; 11 bases are shared with TRBD2. Looked up from germline, CDR1 is MNHEY and CDR2 is SVGAGI. This CDR3 comprises 14 residues. V lost 4 bases, J lost 6 bases, and 5 bases stayed unmatched. In DNA, the CDR3 is TGTGCCAGCAGTTCCGGGACTAGCGGAATCGAGCAGTACTTC. This gives the protein CASSSGTSGIEQYF.

This chain connects TRBV7-6 to TRBJ2-3; 10 bases fit TRBD2. V was pared by 2 bases and J by 6 bases, with 14 bases of the junction left unmatched. Germline CDR1 and CDR2: SGHVS and FNYEAQ. This CDR3 comprises 18 residues. For the CDR3, the DNA is TGTGCCAGCAGCTTAACCCGAAGCGGGGGGGCTTTTTTGGATACGCAGTATTTT. Translating gives CASSLTRSGGAFLDTQYF.

The chain links TRBV14 to TRBJ1-6, with a tentative D call TRBD1 (6 bases). Germline lookup yields CDR1 SGHDN and CDR2 FVKESK. V dropped 4 bases and J dropped 3 bases, with 13 bases sitting between them. The CDR3 has 16 amino acids. The CDR3 loop reads CASSPQGGVYNSPLHF. The DNA of the CDR3 is TGTGCCAGCAGCCCCCAAGGGGGAGTCTATAATTCACCCCTCCACTTT.

The chain recombines TRBV12-3 or TRBV12-4 with TRBJ2-3; TRBD2 aligns across 14 bases. Germline trimming cut 3 bases from V and 0 bases from J; bases unmatched to any gene: 5. The CDR3 consists of 18 residues. The CDR3 loop reads CASSFGLAGGLSTDTQYF. CDR3 DNA sequence: TGTGCCAGCAGTTTCGGACTAGCGGGGGGTCTTAGCACAGATACGCAGTATTTT.

This clonotype was found a few times. The J gene is TRBJ2-3, the V gene TRBV7-9, with TRBD2 identical over 11 bases. Trimming at V came to 11 bases and at J to 5 bases, leaving 3 bases not matched to a gene. The germline V gene has CDR1 SEHNR and CDR2 FQNEAQ (reference sequence). The CDR3 runs to 12 residues. CDR3 in DNA: TGTGCCGGGGGACTAGCGGAAGATACGCAGTATTTT. This sequence encodes CAGGLAEDTQYF.